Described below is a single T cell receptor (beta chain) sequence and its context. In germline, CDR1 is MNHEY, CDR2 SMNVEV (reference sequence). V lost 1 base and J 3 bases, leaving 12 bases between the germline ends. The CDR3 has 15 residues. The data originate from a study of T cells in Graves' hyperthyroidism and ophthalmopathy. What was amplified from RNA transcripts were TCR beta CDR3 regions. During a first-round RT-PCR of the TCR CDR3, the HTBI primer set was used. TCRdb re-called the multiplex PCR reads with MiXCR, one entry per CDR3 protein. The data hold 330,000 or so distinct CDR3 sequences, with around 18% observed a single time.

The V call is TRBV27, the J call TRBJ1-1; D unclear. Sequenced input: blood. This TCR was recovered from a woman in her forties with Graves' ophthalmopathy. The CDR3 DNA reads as TGTGCCAGCAGTTTATTCCCGGTGGGGTACACTGAAGCTTTCTTT. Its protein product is CASSLFPVGYTEAFF.